Following are 22 T cell receptor beta chains from one sample sequenced in a study of monozygotic twins with inflammatory bowel disease. TCRdb reworked the 5' RACE reads into one entry per CDR3 protein, no DNA. The sample features more than 300,000 distinct CDR3 sequences, with 2% to 3% in its top ten. The sample taken for sequencing was blood. The receptor source for this set is a human donor with ulcerative colitis or Crohn's disease, or a healthy co-twin of an affected twin (not recorded which).

V and J are TRBV15 and TRBJ1-1; TCRdb reports TRBD1, a call that lacks DNA to check it against. The germline CDR1 and CDR2 sequences are LNHNV and YYDKDF (reference sequence). This CDR3 has 17 residues. The CDR3 region is CATSRGYSLSGDTEAFF.

The chain carries TRBV7-9 and TRBJ2-1; TCRdb's D gene call, TRBD1, goes unchecked for lack of DNA. Per the germline V gene, CDR1 is SEHNR and CDR2 is FQNEAQ (reference sequence). The CDR3 extends over 16 amino acids. The CDR3 is CASSLVVTGFDNEQFF.

The V and J genes are TRBV5-1 and TRBJ2-7; TCRdb outputs TRBD2, but without DNA this stays unchecked. Germline CDR1 SGHRS, CDR2 YFSETQ. The CDR3 is 17 residues long. CDR3 loop: CASSLARGEGLSYEQYF.

This chain uses TRBV9 with TRBJ2-3. Germline CDR1 and CDR2: SGDLS and YYNGEE. The CDR3 spans 12 residues. Here the CDR3 reads CASSVGQDTQYF.

The chain uses TRBV7-3 and TRBJ2-2; TCRdb designates TRBD2, a call that cannot be tested without DNA. Germline V CDR1 and CDR2: SGHTA, FQGTGA. CDR3 length: 19 amino acids. This CDR3 reads CASSSTGTTHINNTGELFF.

The J gene is TRBJ1-3, the V gene TRBV7-2; the D gene TCRdb calls, TRBD1, cannot be checked with no DNA. The CDR3 consists of 15 residues. Germline-derived CDR1 and CDR2 are SGHTA and FQGNSA. CDR3 region: CASSLDRRDGNTIYF.

V and J are TRBV6-6 and TRBJ2-1; TCRdb names TRBD2, which stays unverified in the absence of DNA. CDR3 length equals 11 residues. Germline CDR1 is MNHNY and CDR2 is SVGAGI (reference sequence). This CDR3 reads CASSPGLEQFF.

The CDR3 protein is CASSQGPGGYEQYF. The chain employs TRBV4-1 and TRBJ2-7; the D call of TRBD1 rests on TCRdb alone, since no DNA is present to check it. CDR3 length equals 14 residues. Germline values: CDR1 MGHRA, CDR2 YSYEKL.

The chain combines TRBV7-2 with TRBJ1-2; TCRdb outputs TRBD1, but without DNA this stays unchecked. Germline V gene lookup returns CDR1 SGHTA and CDR2 FQGNSA. The CDR3 covers 16 residues. CDR3 in amino acids: CASSLMGARPDYGYTF.

This CDR3 is CASSQAKGFFLVPTEAFF. The V call is TRBV11-1, the J call TRBJ1-1; the D call from TCRdb, TRBD1, cannot be confirmed without DNA. CDR1 and CDR2 (germline): SGHAT, FQDESV (reference sequence). The CDR3 is made up of 18 amino acids. The full variable domain, completed using reference TRBV11-1 and TRBJ1-1, is EAEVAQSPRYKITEKSQAVAFWCDPISGHATLYWYRQILGQGPELLVQFQDESVVDDSQLPKDRFSAERLKGVDSTLKIQPAELGDSAMYLCASSQAKGFFLVPTEAFFGQGTRLTVV.

This rearrangement joins TRBV11-2 to TRBJ2-5; lacking DNA, the TRBD1 call made by TCRdb goes unchecked. Germline V gene data show CDR1 as SGHAT and CDR2 as FQNNGV. CDR3 length: 15 residues. The CDR3 here is CASSLALQGRETQYF. Full variable domain (remainder filled in from reference TRBV11-2 and TRBJ2-5): EAGVAQSPRYKIIEKRQSVAFWCNPISGHATLYWYQQILGQGPKLLIQFQNNGVVDDSQLPKDRFSAERLKGVDSTLKIQPAKLEDSAVYLCASSLALQGRETQYFGPGTRLLVL.

This chain joins TRBV5-1 and TRBJ2-2; TCRdb reports TRBD2, a call that lacks DNA to check it against. CDR3 length equals 15 residues. Germline CDR1 reads SGHRS; CDR2 reads YFSETQ. The CDR3 reads CASSSSGAVVGELFF. The full variable domain, rest sourced from reference TRBV5-1 and TRBJ2-2, is KAGVTQTPRYLIKTRGQQVTLSCSPISGHRSVSWYQQTPGQGLQFLFEYFSETQRNKGNFPGRFSGRQFSNSRSEMNVSTLELGDSALYLCASSSSGAVVGELFFGEGSRLTVL.

The chain combines TRBV6-1 with TRBJ2-3. Germline V gives CDR1 MNHNS, CDR2 SASEGT. This CDR3 is built from 12 residues. CDR3 residues: CASLISADTQYF.

The CDR3: CASSFQGAFRPQHF. The V and J genes are TRBV7-2 and TRBJ1-5; absent DNA, TCRdb's TRBD1 call cannot be checked. Germline loops: CDR1 SGHTA, CDR2 FQGNSA. This CDR3 is 14 amino acids long.

This rearrangement joins TRBV6-1 to TRBJ2-2; checking the TCRdb D call of TRBD1 is not possible without DNA. CDR1 and CDR2 from the germline V gene are MNHNS and SASEGT. CDR3 length: 15 amino acids. CDR3 residues: CASRGGDRGVGELFF.

The V gene is TRBV7-2, the J gene TRBJ1-4; there is no DNA to check the TCRdb D call of TRBD1. The germline V gene encodes CDR1 SGHTA and CDR2 FQGNSA. The CDR3 runs to 15 residues. CDR3: CASTPRAGANEKLFF.

V and J are TRBV27 and TRBJ2-3; TCRdb lists TRBD1, though no DNA is available to test this call. Looked up from germline, CDR1 is MNHEY and CDR2 is SMNVEV (reference sequence). The length of the CDR3 is 15 residues. The CDR3 reads CASSRQGANTDTQYF.

The V and J genes are TRBV5-1 and TRBJ2-7. The germline V gene has CDR1 SGHRS and CDR2 YFSETQ. This CDR3 region has 15 residues. The CDR3 region is CASSLERTARYEQYF.

This chain joins TRBV3-1 and TRBJ2-5; the TCRdb call, TRBD1, lacks DNA for checking. The CDR3 contains 14 residues. Germline V gives CDR1 LGHDT, CDR2 YNNKEL (reference sequence). CDR3 loop: CASSPSAGMETQYF.

The rearrangement uses TRBV20-1 and TRBJ1-2; TCRdb gives TRBD1 as the D gene, but with no DNA this cannot be confirmed. CDR3 length: 14 residues. Germline lookup yields CDR1 DFQATT and CDR2 SNEGSKA (reference sequence). The CDR3 here is CSARARGQNYGYTF.

The chain has TRBV24-1 and TRBJ2-1. The CDR3 totals 11 residues. Looked up from germline, CDR1 is KGHDR and CDR2 is SFDVKD. CDR3 in amino acids: CATSYGNEQFF.

The chain links TRBV4-3 to TRBJ1-2; the D gene TCRdb calls, TRBD1, cannot be checked with no DNA. This CDR3 spans 16 amino acids. CDR1 is LGHNA, CDR2 YSLEER, per germline. The CDR3 reads CASRRDRGSTNYGYTF.